This TCR beta chain was retrieved from a study of blood T cell repertoires in COVID-19. This clone was counted at least ten times. Method: immunoSEQ multiplex PCR; TCRdb's copy keeps in-frame clones and lacks some. The sample has 50,000 to 65,000 clones; around 65% are singletons. This CDR3 region has 15 residues. The germline V gene encodes CDR1 MNHEY and CDR2 SVGAGI. V shed 6 bases and J shed 8 bases, with 22 bases lying between them. The chain employs TRBV6-5 and TRBJ1-2; tentative D call: TRBD1 (6 bases). The receptor comes from a woman aged 60-70 years who had been exposed to COVID-19. Input material: PBMCs or T cells enriched from blood (not recorded which). The CDR3 is CASRNGRIEQGGYTF. CDR3 DNA sequence: TGTGCCAGCAGGAACGGACGGATAGAGCAGGGGGGCTACACCTTC.